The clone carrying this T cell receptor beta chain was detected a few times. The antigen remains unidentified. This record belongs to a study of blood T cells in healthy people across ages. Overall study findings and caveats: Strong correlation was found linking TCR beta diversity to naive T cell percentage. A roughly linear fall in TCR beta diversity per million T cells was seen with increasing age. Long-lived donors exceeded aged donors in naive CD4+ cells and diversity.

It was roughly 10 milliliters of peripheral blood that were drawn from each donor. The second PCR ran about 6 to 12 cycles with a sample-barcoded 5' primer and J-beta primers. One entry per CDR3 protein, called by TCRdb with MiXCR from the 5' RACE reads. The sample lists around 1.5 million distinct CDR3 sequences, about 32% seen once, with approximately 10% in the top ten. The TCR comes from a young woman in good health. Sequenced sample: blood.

The CDR3 region is CAISDLPGTVYGYTF. DNA of the CDR3: TGTGCCATCAGTGACCTTCCCGGGACAGTTTATGGCTACACCTTC. The V gene is TRBV10-3, the J gene TRBJ1-2; TRBD1 matches 7 bases. V gave up 3 bases and J gave up 5 bases; unmatched junction bases: 9. The CDR3 covers 15 residues. Germline CDR1 and CDR2: ENHRY and SYGVKD.